The TCR beta chain described here comes from a study of T cells in women clearing cervical HPV infection. Prevalent HPV16 infections were excluded; only incident single HPV16 infections included. Cervical HPV DNA detected by MY09/MY11 PCR, typed by dot-blot. For this clone: Antigen specificity is unknown. The CDR3 end lies 3 residues beyond the end of the read and is filled in from the germline J gene.

Study results and caveats: TRBV6-7 abundance was lower in cases than controls (approximately 0.1% versus 0.17%). CIN3+ cases had significantly higher TCR richness than controls; evenness did not differ.

V was trimmed by 0 bases and J by 1 base, leaving 6 bases between them. The CDR3 contains 13 residues. CDR1 is GTSNPN and CDR2 is SVGIG in the germline V gene (reference sequence). The method was immunoSEQ multiplex PCR; TCRdb's version includes in-frame clones alone and lacks a portion of them. The sample features about 44,000 clones, with 1.2% in its top ten. The TCR comes from a woman aged 18-70 years with a cervical HPV16 infection that either progressed to CIN3+ or cleared (not recorded which). The source material was blood buffy coat. The rearrangement uses TRBV30 and TRBJ2-5; D not certain. CDR3 DNA (partial): TGTGCCTGGAGTGTTGACTCCCAAGAGACC. Encoded protein: CAWSVDSQET. The entire CDR3 protein is CAWSVDSQETQYF. Complete variable domain (other parts from reference TRBV30 and TRBJ2-5): SQTIHQWPATLVQPVGSPLSLECTVEGTSNPNLYWYRQAAGRGLQLLFYSVGIGQISSEVPQNLSASRPQDRQFILSSKKLLLSDSGFYLCAWSVDSQETQYFGPGTRLLVL.